What follows describes a single TCR beta chain. These data are taken from a study of blood T cell repertoires in COVID-19. Study-level information: Donors in the United States, Italy and Spain gave samples during acute or convalescent COVID-19. The cDNA or gDNA used as material had been derived from T cells, B-cell-depleted T cells, or PBMCs.

The CDR3 is 18 amino acids. Germline assignment: CDR1 MNHNY and CDR2 SVGAGI (reference sequence). Trimming shortened V by 5 bases and J by 0 bases, and 19 bases separated the two germline ends. In the authors' methods: Quantification of nucleated cells was approximated via reference gene primer amplification. Libraries were prepared by immunoSEQ multiplex PCR; TCRdb keeps only in-frame clonotypes and omits some of them. The V and J calls and clone size are taken from that table; D and trimming were inferred from the DNA. The sample lists over 150,000 clones; roughly four fifths were seen once. Specimen: peripheral blood. J is TRBJ1-4 and V is TRBV6-6; D remains unclear. The origin of this receptor is a woman between 50 and 59 years old with acute or convalescent COVID-19. Written as DNA, the CDR3 is TGTGCCAGCAGTCCTAGACGGTCCCCCGACGCAACTAATGAAAAACTGTTTTTT. Translation gives CASSPRRSPDATNEKLFF.